This paragraph covers one TCR beta chain sequence. Its specificity is unknown. These data belong to a study of post-analysis software for immune sequencing data. Built from TCR beta cDNA, the libraries had unique molecular identifiers in them. A population of about 0.95 to 10 million T cells gave rise to 450,000 to 500,000 cDNA molecules. TCRdb re-called the PCR reads with MiXCR, one entry per CDR3 protein. Altogether 450,000 to 700,000 distinct CDR3 sequences are present, around 40% being singletons, with the ten largest covering around 1.7%. The CDR3 covers 17 residues. Whole-study results and caveats: Patients had higher frequencies than controls of about 5 TRBV segments, including TRBV5-6, TRBV5-1 and TRBV20-1. Diversity measured as normalized Chao1 was significantly lower in multiple sclerosis patients than in controls.

The material sequenced was blood. This chain connects TRBV21-1 to TRBJ2-7; TRBD2, as called in the table, went unchecked against the DNA. TRBV21-1 is shown as a pseudogene. The sequence was obtained from a girl aged 10 to 17 with multiple sclerosis. The CDR3 reads CASSKRAATQTIYEQYF. CDR3 DNA sequence: TGTGCCAGCAGCAAAAGGGCAGCGACGCAGACCATTTACGAGCAGTACTTC.